The 28 T cell receptor beta chains listed next were all sequenced from one sample in a study of beta chain features in type 1 diabetes. cDNA synthesis used the whole RNA isolate, giving expressed TCRB sequences. Data came from immunoSEQ multiplex PCR; TCRdb stores just in-frame clones and leaves some out. The sample contains tens of thousands of clones, roughly 34% of which appear only once. The source material was stem cell memory CD4+ T cells from blood. The receptor set was obtained from a woman between 18 and 29 years old in good health.

The chain recombines TRBV9 with TRBJ1-2, with D possibly TRBD1 on 5 matching bases. This CDR3 spans 14 amino acids. Germline V lookup: CDR1 SGDLS, CDR2 YYNGEE. V was cut by 0 bases and J by 8 bases, with 14 bases left in between. CDR3 nucleotides: TGTGCCAGCAGCGTAGAGGGCAGGGCAGGGGGCTACACCTTC. This sequence encodes CASSVEGRAGGYTF.

This clone was recorded a few times. The chain couples TRBV9 to TRBJ2-2; TRBD1 might be the D (6 bases). The CDR3 runs 15 residues. CDR1 is SGDLS and CDR2 is YYNGEE in the germline V gene. The germline V and J ends were trimmed by 4 bases and 0 bases, with 10 bases remaining between them. The CDR3 coding sequence is TGTGCCAGCAGCCCTGGGGGCACGAACACCGGGGAGCTGTTTTTT. Translated, it gives CASSPGGTNTGELFF.

This clone was picked up a small number of times. The chain links TRBV7-2 to TRBJ2-7; 11 nucleotides line up with TRBD1. The germline CDR1 and CDR2 sequences are SGHTA and FQGNSA. The ends lost 8 bases at V and 4 bases at J; junction bases unmatched: 13. This CDR3 region has 16 residues. The CDR3 nucleotides read TGTGCCAGCGCCCTGTTGGGGGGGACAGGGGGATACGAGCAGTACTTC. Protein: CASALLGGTGGYEQYF.

The chain uses TRBV5-1 and TRBJ2-1; tentative D call: TRBD2 (5 bases). Trimming took off 4 bases at V and 8 bases at J, with 16 bases between the two ends. Germline values: CDR1 SGHRS, CDR2 YFSETQ. The CDR3 spans 14 residues. The CDR3 is CASSLWPRRDEQFF. CDR3 DNA sequence: TGCGCCAGCAGCCTCTGGCCTAGGCGGGATGAGCAGTTCTTC.

CDR3: CASSVSDSDRNEQFF. The CDR3 DNA follows: TGTGCCAGCAGCGTATCGGACAGCGATAGGAATGAGCAGTTCTTC. The chain uses TRBV9 and TRBJ2-1, with TRBD1 as a possible D gene (6 bases). The germline V gene has CDR1 SGDLS and CDR2 YYNGEE. Trimming cost V 1 base and J 7 bases, with 15 bases left between them. The CDR3 is 15 residues long.

This clone was detected only a few times. The CDR3 loop reads CASSIDLTGTQETQYF. The CDR3, as DNA: TGTGCCAGTAGTATAGATCTTACGGGGACTCAAGAGACCCAGTACTTC. The chain has TRBV19 and TRBJ2-5; D perhaps matches TRBD2 (6 bases). Germline V gene sequence: CDR1 LNHDA, CDR2 SQIVND (reference sequence). Trimming pared 0 bases from V and 2 bases from J, leaving 13 bases between. CDR3 size: 16 residues.

V usage is TRBV4-2 and J usage is TRBJ2-1; 10 bases agree with TRBD2. CDR3 length: 15 residues. V lost 5 bases to trimming and J lost 5 bases; unmatched junction nucleotides: 6. CDR1 is LGHNA, CDR2 YNFKEQ, per germline. CDR3 DNA sequence: TGTGCCAGCAGCTGGAGACTAGCGGGCAACAATGAGCAGTTCTTC. It codes for CASSWRLAGNNEQFF.

The V gene is TRBV19, the J gene TRBJ1-1; 12 bases match TRBD1. This CDR3 has 18 residues. V was pared by 0 bases and J by 10 bases, with 15 bases of the junction left unmatched. Germline CDR1 is LNHDA and CDR2 is SQIVND (reference sequence). CDR3 sequence (DNA): TGTGCCAGTAGTATAGATTCTTCGGGACAGGGGGCGCGAGATGGAGCTTTCTTT. Encoded protein: CASSIDSSGQGARDGAFF. Using reference TRBV19 and TRBJ1-1 for the parts outside the CDR3, the full variable domain is DGGITQSPKYLFRKEGQNVTLSCEQNLNHDAMYWYRQDPGQGLRLIYYSQIVNDFQKGDIAEGYSVSREKKESFPLTVTSAQKNPTAFYLCASSIDSSGQGARDGAFFGQGTRLTVV.

The rearrangement joins TRBV5-8 to TRBJ2-5, with TRBD1 matching 7 bases. The germline V gene encodes CDR1 SGHTS and CDR2 YDEGEE. V was clipped by 4 bases and J by 5 bases; unmatched bases: 11. The length of the CDR3 is 15 residues. The CDR3 DNA reads TGTGCCAGCAGCACAGGGGCAGGGCCAGAGGAGACCCAGTACTTC. This gives the protein CASSTGAGPEETQYF.

The chain recombines TRBV11-2 with TRBJ2-1; 7 nucleotides agree with TRBD2. V was clipped by 7 bases and J by 10 bases; unmatched bases: 13. CDR1 and CDR2 (germline): SGHAT, FQNNGV. The CDR3 runs to 14 residues. The CDR3 DNA reads as TGTGCCAGCACCCCCTGGGGCGGGAGTGGGGAGCAGTTCTTC. As protein: CASTPWGGSGEQFF.

Ten or more counts support this clone. The chain joins TRBV29-1 to TRBJ2-1, with D perhaps TRBD2 (5 bases). The V end lost 7 bases, the J end lost 14 bases, and 24 bases lay between the germline ends. Germline values: CDR1 SQVTM, CDR2 ANQGSEA. The CDR3 loop spans 13 amino acids. The CDR3: CSARAGVAREEFF. The CDR3 DNA reads TGCAGCGCCCGGGCAGGTGTCGCGAGGGAAGAGTTCTTC.

This clone has more than one count but fewer than ten. The DNA for the CDR3 is TGTGCCAGCAGCTTAGTTCGGGGTGACACAGATACGCAGTATTTT. It codes for CASSLVRGDTDTQYF. This rearrangement joins TRBV7-2 to TRBJ2-3, with D possibly TRBD2 on 5 matching bases. V was trimmed by 1 base and J by 2 bases, leaving 10 bases between them. CDR3 size: 15 residues. Germline assignment: CDR1 SGHTA and CDR2 FQGNSA.

Points on this clone: A much larger clone lies a single base off, so this may be a read error. The chain carries TRBV9 and TRBJ2-5; unclear D gene. Looked up from germline, CDR1 is SGDLS and CDR2 is YYNGEE. The CDR3 sequence is 11 residues long. V lost 4 bases and J 3 bases, leaving 4 bases between the germline ends. In nucleotides, the CDR3 is TGTGCCAGCAGCTCCGAAGAGACCCAGTACTTC. It codes for CASSSEETQYF.

The chain is built from TRBV4-3 and TRBJ2-1, with 7 bases identical to TRBD2. J was trimmed by 7 bases and V by 4 bases; bases with no gene match: 13. Germline CDR1 is LGHNA and CDR2 is YSLEER. This CDR3 is built from 16 residues. The chain's CDR3 is CASSPGPSGGMNEQFF. For the CDR3, the DNA is TGCGCCAGCAGCCCCGGTCCCTCCGGGGGGATGAATGAGCAGTTCTTC.

In its sample, this clone was seen a few times. V is TRBV5-1 and J is TRBJ2-5; D is possibly TRBD1 (6 bases). Germline V gene sequence: CDR1 SGHRS, CDR2 YFSETQ. CDR3 length: 15 amino acids. Trimming took 0 bases from V and 2 from J, leaving 11 bases between them. The CDR3 loop is CASSLVSGAQETQYF. CDR3 DNA: TGCGCCAGCAGCTTGGTATCAGGGGCTCAAGAGACCCAGTACTTC.

In this sample, this clone turned up a few times. This chain uses TRBV18 with TRBJ1-1, with D possibly matching TRBD1 (5 bases). Germline CDR1 and CDR2: KGHSH and LQKENI. The length of the CDR3 is 14 residues. V lost 0 bases and J 6 bases, leaving 11 bases between the germline ends. The CDR3: CASSPPGGMSEAFF. The CDR3 DNA reads TGTGCCAGCTCACCACCGGGGGGAATGTCTGAAGCTTTCTTT.

This clone was observed a few times. The chain recombines TRBV15 with TRBJ1-1; 8 nucleotides align to TRBD1. The length of the CDR3 is 13 residues. Per germline, CDR1 LNHNV and CDR2 YYDKDF (reference sequence). V was pared by 6 bases and J by 4 bases, with 4 bases of the junction left unmatched. The CDR3 nucleotides are TGTGCCACCAGGACAGGGGTGAGCACTGAAGCTTTCTTT. This encodes CATRTGVSTEAFF.

J is TRBJ2-3 and V is TRBV2, with 9 bases identical to TRBD2. The CDR3 consists of 14 residues. Germline trimming cut 5 bases from V and 1 base from J; bases unmatched to any gene: 1. From germline, CDR1 is SNHLY and CDR2 FYNNEI. DNA for the CDR3: TGTGCCAGCAGTTGGACTAGCGGCACAGATACGCAGTATTTT. It encodes CASSWTSGTDTQYF.

V usage is TRBV4-2 and J usage is TRBJ1-1; no reliable D call. Germline V CDR1 and CDR2: LGHNA, YNFKEQ. V was trimmed by 0 bases and J by 0 bases, leaving 8 bases between them. CDR3 size: 15 residues. CDR3 sequence: CASSQDLRMNTEAFF. CDR3 bases: TGTGCCAGCAGCCAAGATCTGAGAATGAACACTGAAGCTTTCTTT.

V is TRBV19 and J is TRBJ2-3; 15 bases fit TRBD2. V gave up 8 bases and J gave up 6 bases; unmatched junction bases: 15. The CDR3 extends over 18 amino acids. Germline-derived CDR1 and CDR2 are LNHDA and SQIVND (reference sequence). CDR3 nucleotide sequence: TGTGCCAGTTCACCCCTTTGGGGGACTAGCGGGAGGTTGGATACGCAGTATTTT. This encodes CASSPLWGTSGRLDTQYF.

The chain employs TRBV7-2 and TRBJ2-5; 9 bases are a match to TRBD2. Germline CDR1 is SGHTA and CDR2 is FQGNSA. With 2 bases clipped from V and 4 bases from J, the junction kept 11 bases outside the gene matches. CDR3 length: 17 residues. The CDR3 reads CASSLNPGLARGETQYF. The CDR3 nucleotides are TGTGCCAGCAGCTTAAACCCCGGACTAGCGCGGGGAGAGACCCAGTACTTC.

The chain links TRBV27 to TRBJ2-7; a weak D match, TRBD2 (5 bases). CDR1 is MNHEY, CDR2 SMNVEV, per germline (reference sequence). This CDR3 has 15 residues. Trimming cost V 0 bases and J 4 bases, with 13 bases left between them. The CDR3 spells CASSLSGLSGYEQYF. The CDR3 DNA follows: TGTGCCAGCAGTTTATCAGGATTGTCGGGGTACGAGCAGTACTTC.

The chain is built from TRBV2 and TRBJ1-5, with a weak D call TRBD1 (5 bases). The CDR3 has 14 amino acids. Per the germline V gene, CDR1 is SNHLY and CDR2 is FYNNEI. V was cut by 7 bases and J by 2 bases, with 12 bases left in between. In nucleotides, the CDR3 is TGTGCCAGCAACGGCAGGGCGGGCAATCAGCCCCAGCATTTT. This encodes CASNGRAGNQPQHF.

V gene TRBV19 combines with J gene TRBJ2-7; 8 bases are a match to TRBD1. The V gene end was trimmed by 3 bases and the J gene end by 4 bases; junction bases not matched to a gene: 5. CDR1 is LNHDA and CDR2 is SQIVND in the germline V gene (reference sequence). The CDR3 extends over 14 amino acids. CDR3 bases: TGTGCCAGTAGTATGACAGGGGTGAGTTACGAGCAGTACTTC. This translates into CASSMTGVSYEQYF.

The chain combines TRBV2 with TRBJ1-1; D gene uncertain. CDR1 and CDR2 from the germline V gene are SNHLY and FYNNEI. The CDR3 totals 13 residues. V was pared by 6 bases and J by 2 bases, with 10 bases between. The CDR3 DNA sequence: TGTGCCAGCAGAGACCAGGCCAACACTGAAGCTTTCTTT. Translation gives CASRDQANTEAFF.

The V and J genes are TRBV7-2 and TRBJ2-4; perhaps TRBD1 as D (6 bases). V lost 6 bases and J lost 2, with 14 bases in between. There are 15 residues in the CDR3. Germline CDR1 reads SGHTA; CDR2 reads FQGNSA. The CDR3 nucleotides are TGTGCCAGCAGTTTGGACAGAGATACCAAAAACATTCAGTACTTC. Translation: CASSLDRDTKNIQYF.

This clone has a handful of counts. V is TRBV5-6 and J is TRBJ2-3; TRBD2 agrees at 7 bases. Germline loops: CDR1 SGHDT, CDR2 YYEEEE. J was trimmed by 5 bases and V by 2 bases; bases with no gene match: 5. The CDR3 loop spans 14 amino acids. CDR3 sequence (DNA): TGTGCCAGCAGCTTTACCCAGCGGGAAGATACGCAGTATTTT. It is translated as CASSFTQREDTQYF.

V and J are TRBV13 and TRBJ2-2; D is possibly TRBD1 (5 bases). CDR3 length: 15 residues. Trimming left V 1 base short and J 6 bases short, with 12 bases between. Germline loops: CDR1 PRHDT, CDR2 FYEKMQ (reference sequence). CDR3 DNA sequence: TGTGCCAGCAGCTTAGCAGGCAGGGCTGCCGGGGAGCTGTTTTTT. Translating it yields CASSLAGRAAGELFF.